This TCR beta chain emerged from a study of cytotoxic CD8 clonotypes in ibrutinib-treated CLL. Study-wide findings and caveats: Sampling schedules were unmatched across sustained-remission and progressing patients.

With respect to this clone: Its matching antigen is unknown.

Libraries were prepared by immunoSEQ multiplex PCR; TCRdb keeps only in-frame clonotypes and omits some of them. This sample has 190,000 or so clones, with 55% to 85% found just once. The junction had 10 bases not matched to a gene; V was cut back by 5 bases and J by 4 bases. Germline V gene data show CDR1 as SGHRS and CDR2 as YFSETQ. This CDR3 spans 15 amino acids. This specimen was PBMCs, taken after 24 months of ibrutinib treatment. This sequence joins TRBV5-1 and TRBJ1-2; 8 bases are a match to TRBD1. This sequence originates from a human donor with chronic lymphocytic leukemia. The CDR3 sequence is CASSSQTGVAYGYTF. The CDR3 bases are TGCGCCAGCAGTTCCCAGACAGGGGTCGCCTATGGCTACACCTTC.